This T cell receptor beta chain was captured in a study of HIV-infected children after antiretroviral therapy interruption (dated by TCRdb to the late 2010s). Background for the entire study: All eight included children had a CD4+ count above 500 and a viral load below 50 copies/ml, with four on planned treatment interruption and four on continuous treatment. Median age was around 9 years in the interruption group and roughly 8 years in the continuous treatment group. Recorded exposure to EBV and CMV was present in most of the participating children. In the interruption arm, samples were obtained at week 0, week 12, end of interruption (week 24 or 48), and about 3 years after study end. In the continuous-treatment arm, samples from corresponding weeks 0, 48 and 150 were analyzed. Alongside thymic output measurements, TCR repertoires of children on planned treatment interruption were compared with TCR repertoires of children on continuous antiretroviral treatment.

Receptors were amplified or captured by 3' RACE. TCR libraries were generated from RNA by a 3' RACE protocol incorporating unique molecular identifiers so that PCR amplification bias could be corrected. Amplicon libraries were pooled in groups of up to 12 and sequenced on an Illumina MiSeq using v2 2x250 paired-end chemistry. For the original study's pipeline: Decombinator was used to process the reads, assigning V and J genes and CDR3 and applying barcode-based correction of errors and PCR bias. Repertoires were subsampled to equal depth before Gini coefficients were calculated with the R ineq package. Three approaches were used to assess CDR3 similarity: GLIPH, Hamming distance and a shared triplet metric. TCRdb reworked the public reads: Q25 trimming with fastp, MiXCR clone assembly, productive beta chains retained. A single entry per CDR3 protein holds the most common genes and DNA from its merged rows. TCRdb, rather than the study authors, made the V and J calls. Counted in this sample were 70,000 to 90,000 distinct CDR3 sequences; 6% to 8.5% of them appeared once. Jointly, the top ten make up 1.1% of the sample.

What the treatment or condition label conveys for this sample: PENTA 11 planned treatment interruption arm or continuous ART arm. The participants, all children from the United Kingdom aged 2 to 15 years, had been on at least three-drug ART for a minimum of 24 weeks. Cryopreserved PBMCs containing at least 5 million viable cells were required, and a few candidate patients were excluded because of low viable PBMC yield. Naive CD4+ CD45RA+ CD45RO- T cells were FACS-sorted from thawed PBMCs on a FACSAria III cell sorter. Sorted cells were fixed, and RNA was extracted using the RNeasy FFPE kit followed by the RNeasy Micro kit. This clonotype was seen at least ten times. This receptor's antigen is unknown. The input lacks base qualities; no much larger clone sits a single base away. Trimming costs V 0 bases and J 4 bases, and their ends lie 8 bases apart. In the germline V gene, CDR1 corresponds to SGHTA and CDR2 to FQGNSA. There are 14 amino acids in the CDR3, from cysteine to phenylalanine inclusive. Kept here is only the CDR3 DNA, which spans 42 bases and is read in frame from base 1.

Study-wide conclusions, independent of this receptor: The low number of patients is a limitation and the data should be interpreted with caution. The naive CD4+ Gini coefficient rose by the end of treatment interruption, suggesting clonal expansion, and returned to baseline by 3 years. In the naive CD4+ repertoires of PTI patients, CDR3 sharing between time points dropped after the start of interruption, while many sequences were shared between the end of interruption and 3 years later. Minor non-naive CD45RA+ populations such as EMRA or stem memory cells might have been included among the sorted CD45RA+ naive cells.

Material: CD45RA+ CD4+ T cells from PBMCs, pooled from several time points, obtained from a donor given antiretroviral therapy, either interrupted or continuous. The intended sense of this specimen's cell subset or site label: naive CD4+ CD45RA+ CD45RO- T cells. The source is a pool of human donors with HIV. The chain uses TRBV7-2 and TRBJ2-3; the D call is possibly TRBD1 or TRBD2, each sharing 5 bases. The DNA reads as follows: TGTGCCAGCAGCTTAGCCGGGGCCCCAGATACGCAGTATTTT. It translates as CASSLAGAPDTQYF.